This paragraph covers one T cell receptor beta chain sequence. Its antigen is not identified. PCR was performed using 60 Vbeta and 13 Jbeta primers. Only in-frame clones appear in the TCRdb table, and some are missing; sequencing was by immunoSEQ multiplex PCR. The sample shows approximately 170,000 clones, and 0.7% to 0.8% sits with its ten largest clones. This sample is part of a study of cytomegalovirus exposure and HLA in healthy donors. Study conclusions and caveats: In a later analysis, common viral pathogens appeared linked to several of the most significant clusters. Cytomegalovirus status was reportedly diagnosed by the classifier with high sensitivity and specificity.

Germline V gene sequence: CDR1 LNHDA, CDR2 SQIVND (reference sequence). The V and J ends lost 2 bases and 3 bases, in that order; junction bases with no gene match: 9. The CDR3 length is 16 residues. This clonotype was obtained from a woman under 30 in good health and CMV-seropositive. Sequenced input: PBMCs. V is TRBV19 and J is TRBJ2-5, with 7 bases lining up with TRBD2. Here the CDR3 reads CASSINAGRPKETQYF. The CDR3 DNA is TGTGCCAGTAGTATAAACGCCGGGAGGCCCAAAGAGACCCAGTACTTC.